Each of the 2 T cell receptor beta chains below was sequenced from the same sample in a study of T cell responses to AZD1222 COVID-19 vaccine. Clones were sequenced by immunoSEQ multiplex PCR, and TCRdb holds only the in-frame ones, with some missing. The table has 84,000 or so clones, roughly nine tenths seen once; the top ten hold around 2.2%. This specimen was peripheral blood, taken on day 0 of AZD1222 vaccination. The receptors derive from an adult in good health.

This rearrangement joins TRBV7-2 to TRBJ2-7; maybe TRBD2 (5 bases). Looked up from germline, CDR1 is SGHTA and CDR2 is FQGNSA. This CDR3 spans 14 amino acids. Trimming took 5 bases from V and 5 from J, leaving 16 bases between them. The CDR3 region is CASSPRERGNEQYF. The DNA for the CDR3 is TGTGCCAGCAGCCCCCGGGAACGAGGGAACGAGCAGTACTTC.

This clone has a single count. The chain recombines TRBV15 with TRBJ1-4; the D gene is possibly TRBD1 (5 bases). Trimming removed 0 bases from V and 7 bases from J, with 21 bases in between. The CDR3 consists of 18 residues. CDR1 is LNHNV and CDR2 is YYDKDF in the germline V gene (reference sequence). CDR3 protein: CATSRDKGRGPRPEKLFF. The CDR3 bases are TGTGCCACCAGCAGAGATAAAGGGAGGGGCCCCAGGCCTGAAAAACTGTTTTTT.